The rows below give T cell receptor beta chains drawn from one sample of a study of cytomegalovirus exposure and HLA in healthy donors. Generated by immunoSEQ multiplex PCR, the TCRdb table keeps only in-frame clones and is missing some. The sample comprises a few hundred thousand clones, about 83% of which are singletons, and about 1.4% rests with the top ten. Sequenced: PBMCs. The receptors derive from a girl aged 5-17 years in good health and CMV-seronegative. Each CDR3 is given with its conserved first and last residue. The order of the fields is CDR3 protein, CDR3 DNA, V gene, D gene, J gene, clone size, CDR3 length. A D gene is named only where the DNA matches it firmly. Size tells how often a clone was seen (once, few, many) or the class of an expanded clone, and some rows leave it out.

CDR3 protein: CASSTLAGAPNEQFF
CDR3 DNA: TGTGCCAGTAGTACCCTAGCGGGGGCGCCCAATGAGCAGTTCTTC
V gene: TRBV19
D gene: TRBD2
J gene: TRBJ2-1
clone size: -
CDR3 length: 15

CDR3 protein: CAISGDRGVSEQYF
CDR3 DNA: TGTGCCATCAGTGGTGACAGGGGGGTCTCGGAGCAGTACTTC
V gene: TRBV10-3
D gene: TRBD1
J gene: TRBJ2-7
clone size: -
CDR3 length: 14

CDR3 protein: CASKKRAYEQYF
CDR3 DNA: TGTGCCAGCAAAAAGCGAGCCTACGAGCAGTACTTC
V gene: TRBV21-1
D gene: -
J gene: TRBJ2-7
clone size: few
CDR3 length: 12

CDR3 protein: CASSLWGGGADTDTQYF
CDR3 DNA: TGTGCCAGCAGTTTATGGGGCGGGGGGGCCGACACAGATACGCAGTATTTT
V gene: TRBV28
D gene: TRBD2
J gene: TRBJ2-3
clone size: -
CDR3 length: 17

CDR3 protein: CASSLGQGRSAFF
CDR3 DNA: TGTGCCAGCAGCTTGGGACAGGGTAGATCAGCTTTCTTT
V gene: TRBV7-9
D gene: TRBD1
J gene: TRBJ1-1
clone size: -
CDR3 length: 13

CDR3 protein: CASSLKQADTQYF
CDR3 DNA: TGCGCCAGCAGCTTGAAACAGGCAGATACGCAGTATTTT
V gene: TRBV5-1
D gene: -
J gene: TRBJ2-3
clone size: -
CDR3 length: 13

CDR3 protein: CANSLGGSGGPPYEQYF
CDR3 DNA: TGCGCCAACAGCTTGGGGGGGTCGGGGGGCCCACCCTACGAGCAGTACTTC
V gene: TRBV5-1
D gene: -
J gene: TRBJ2-7
clone size: -
CDR3 length: 17

CDR3 protein: CASSPTGVNQPQHF
CDR3 DNA: TGTGCCAGCTCACCGACAGGGGTCAATCAGCCCCAGCATTTT
V gene: TRBV18
D gene: TRBD1
J gene: TRBJ1-5
clone size: -
CDR3 length: 14

CDR3 protein: CASSLTVLAGPSYEQYF
CDR3 DNA: TGTGCCAGCAGCTTAACTGTGCTGGCGGGGCCTTCCTACGAGCAGTACTTC
V gene: TRBV7-3
D gene: -
J gene: TRBJ2-7
clone size: -
CDR3 length: 17

CDR3 protein: CASSQEAGGYRQPQHF
CDR3 DNA: TGCGCCAGCAGCCAAGAGGCGGGGGGGTACCGTCAGCCCCAGCATTTT
V gene: TRBV4-1
D gene: -
J gene: TRBJ1-5
clone size: -
CDR3 length: 16

CDR3 protein: CASSLGGVHNEQFF
CDR3 DNA: TGCGCCAGCAGTCTGGGGGGGGTCCACAATGAGCAGTTCTTC
V gene: TRBV5-1
D gene: TRBD2
J gene: TRBJ2-1
clone size: -
CDR3 length: 14

CDR3 protein: CASTPKRGGNEQFF
CDR3 DNA: TGTGCCAGCACGCCTAAGCGGGGGGGCAATGAGCAGTTCTTC
V gene: TRBV5-4
D gene: TRBD2
J gene: TRBJ2-1
clone size: -
CDR3 length: 14

CDR3 protein: CASSPDRGTEQFF
CDR3 DNA: TGTGCCAGCAGCCCCGATAGGGGGACAGAGCAGTTCTTC
V gene: TRBV7-9
D gene: -
J gene: TRBJ2-1
clone size: -
CDR3 length: 13

CDR3 protein: CASSQDMSSGANVLTF
CDR3 DNA: TGCGCCAGCAGCCAAGATATGAGCTCTGGGGCCAACGTCCTGACTTTC
V gene: TRBV4-3
D gene: -
J gene: TRBJ2-6
clone size: -
CDR3 length: 16

CDR3 protein: CASSQDENRDYGYTF
CDR3 DNA: TGTGCCAGCAGCCAAGATGAAAATCGGGACTATGGCTACACCTTC
V gene: TRBV14
D gene: -
J gene: TRBJ1-2
clone size: -
CDR3 length: 15

CDR3 protein: CASSATGPYSNQPQHF
CDR3 DNA: TGTGCCAGCAGCGCCACAGGTCCGTATAGCAATCAGCCCCAGCATTTT
V gene: TRBV7-8
D gene: -
J gene: TRBJ1-5
clone size: -
CDR3 length: 16

CDR3 protein: CASRVGGGETQYF
CDR3 DNA: TGTGCCAGCAGGGTCGGGGGAGGAGAGACCCAGTACTTC
V gene: TRBV28
D gene: -
J gene: TRBJ2-5
clone size: -
CDR3 length: 13

CDR3 protein: CASSLTRLDTYTTKDVLTF
CDR3 DNA: TGTGCCAGCAGCTTAACTCGGTTGGACACATACACCACGAAGGACGTCCTGACTTTC
V gene: TRBV7-9
D gene: -
J gene: TRBJ2-6
clone size: -
CDR3 length: 19

CDR3 protein: CASSSLASRGDTQYF
CDR3 DNA: TGCGCCAGCAGCTCCTTAGCAAGTCGGGGAGATACGCAGTATTTT
V gene: TRBV5-1
D gene: -
J gene: TRBJ2-3
clone size: -
CDR3 length: 15

CDR3 protein: CASRLAGVNTGELFF
CDR3 DNA: TGTGCCAGCAGACTAGCGGGGGTGAACACCGGGGAGCTGTTTTTT
V gene: TRBV25-1
D gene: TRBD2
J gene: TRBJ2-2
clone size: -
CDR3 length: 15

CDR3 protein: CASSHQGYTGELFF
CDR3 DNA: TGTGCCAGCAGCCATCAGGGATACACCGGGGAGCTGTTTTTT
V gene: TRBV7-2
D gene: -
J gene: TRBJ2-2
clone size: -
CDR3 length: 14

CDR3 protein: CSVVVGSNQPQHF
CDR3 DNA: TGCAGCGTTGTCGTGGGCAGCAATCAGCCCCAGCATTTT
V gene: TRBV29-1
D gene: -
J gene: TRBJ1-5
clone size: -
CDR3 length: 13

CDR3 protein: CASSTPRGHTGELFF
CDR3 DNA: TGTGCCAGTAGTACGCCTCGAGGTCACACCGGGGAGCTGTTTTTT
V gene: TRBV19
D gene: -
J gene: TRBJ2-2
clone size: -
CDR3 length: 15

CDR3 protein: CASKTETEDGYTF
CDR3 DNA: TGTGCCAGCAAGACCGAGACAGAGGATGGCTACACCTTC
V gene: TRBV28
D gene: -
J gene: TRBJ1-2
clone size: -
CDR3 length: 13

CDR3 protein: CASSEPNGQGRDEAFF
CDR3 DNA: TGTGCCAGCAGTGAACCCAATGGACAGGGCCGAGATGAAGCTTTCTTT
V gene: TRBV6-1
D gene: TRBD1
J gene: TRBJ1-1
clone size: -
CDR3 length: 16

CDR3 protein: CASRTGSSYNSPLHF
CDR3 DNA: TGTGCCAGTAGAACAGGGAGCTCCTATAATTCACCCCTCCACTTT
V gene: TRBV19
D gene: -
J gene: TRBJ1-6
clone size: -
CDR3 length: 15

CDR3 protein: CASKIGGVNEQFF
CDR3 DNA: TGTGCCAGCAAGATTGGCGGGGTCAATGAGCAGTTCTTC
V gene: TRBV28
D gene: -
J gene: TRBJ2-1
clone size: -
CDR3 length: 13

CDR3 protein: CASSPPGTSYEQYF
CDR3 DNA: TGTGCCAGCAGTCCGCCAGGTACATCCTACGAGCAGTACTTC
V gene: TRBV6-6
D gene: -
J gene: TRBJ2-7
clone size: -
CDR3 length: 14

CDR3 protein: CASSLADGGRAENEQFF
CDR3 DNA: TGTGCCAGCAGCTTAGCTGATGGCGGGAGGGCCGAGAATGAGCAGTTCTTC
V gene: TRBV7-9
D gene: TRBD2
J gene: TRBJ2-1
clone size: -
CDR3 length: 17

CDR3 protein: CASSPGRGRVAQETQYF
CDR3 DNA: TGTGCCAGCAGCCCAGGCAGGGGGCGCGTCGCCCAAGAGACCCAGTACTTC
V gene: TRBV27
D gene: TRBD1
J gene: TRBJ2-5
clone size: once
CDR3 length: 17

CDR3 protein: CASSRKGKNYGYTF
CDR3 DNA: TGCGCCAGCAGTCGGAAGGGGAAAAACTATGGCTACACCTTC
V gene: TRBV23-1
D gene: -
J gene: TRBJ1-2
clone size: -
CDR3 length: 14

CDR3 protein: CASSALAGGPHEQYF
CDR3 DNA: TGTGCCAGCAGCGCCCTAGCGGGGGGGCCCCACGAGCAGTACTTC
V gene: TRBV9
D gene: TRBD2
J gene: TRBJ2-7
clone size: -
CDR3 length: 15

CDR3 protein: CASSFYGQPGANIQYF
CDR3 DNA: TGTGCCAGCAGTTTTTACGGACAGCCAGGGGCTAACATTCAGTACTTC
V gene: TRBV27
D gene: -
J gene: TRBJ2-4
clone size: -
CDR3 length: 16